These 27 T cell receptor beta chains originate from one sample sequenced in a study of T-cell memory formation after mild COVID-19. TCRdb itself ran the 5' RACE reads through MiXCR, one entry per CDR3 protein. The repertoire holds around 440,000 distinct CDR3 sequences, with 15% to 20% as singletons. Sequencing input: PBMCs or a T cell subset sorted from them (not recorded which). Receptors were obtained from an adult woman who had mild COVID-19 (a few samples of this study predate the infection). Cell type and time point are not known.

This chain links TRBV4-3 with TRBJ1-1; D is uncertain. The CDR3 has 15 amino acids. V was trimmed by 3 bases and J by 0 bases, leaving 11 bases between them. The germline V gene has CDR1 LGHNA and CDR2 YSLEER. The CDR3 loop is CASSQGGNMNTEAFF. The CDR3 DNA reads as TGCGCCAGCAGCCAGGGAGGGAACATGAACACTGAAGCTTTCTTT.

The CDR3 DNA sequence: TGTGCCAGCAGCCGATCCGCCAGGGGAGTCGATGAGCAGTTCTTC. Translating gives CASSRSARGVDEQFF. The chain is built from TRBV13 and TRBJ2-1; TRBD1 is a possible D gene (6 bases). The germline V gene encodes CDR1 PRHDT and CDR2 FYEKMQ (reference sequence). The CDR3 extends over 15 amino acids. V was pared by 5 bases and J by 8 bases, with 19 bases between.

This clonotype has just a few counts. The rearrangement uses TRBV6-5 and TRBJ2-3; TRBD2 agrees at 12 bases. There are 15 residues in the CDR3. Trimming cost V 5 bases and J 5 bases; bases outside gene matches: 5. Germline V gives CDR1 MNHEY, CDR2 SVGAGI. Written as DNA, the CDR3 is TGTGCCAGCAGTCTAGCGGGAGGGCCCGGAGATACGCAGTATTTT. Amino acid sequence: CASSLAGGPGDTQYF.

This clonotype was detected only a few times. The chain employs TRBV4-3 and TRBJ2-7, with TRBD2 identical over 9 bases. J lost 3 bases, V lost 0 bases, and 6 bases had no gene match. The germline V gene has CDR1 LGHNA and CDR2 YSLEER. There are 16 residues in the CDR3. The CDR3 bases are TGCGCCAGCAGCCAAGAATTCCTAGCGGGAAACTACGAGCAGTACTTC. It yields the protein CASSQEFLAGNYEQYF.

This clonotype showed up just once. The rearrangement joins TRBV7-6 to TRBJ1-1, with D possibly being TRBD1 (6 bases). Germline CDR1 SGHVS, CDR2 FNYEAQ. This CDR3 spans 16 amino acids. V was clipped by 5 bases and J by 5 bases, with 21 bases between them. DNA for the CDR3: TGTGCCAGCAGCCCGTCCCTCCGTGCAGGGGATACTGAAGCTTTCTTT. Protein: CASSPSLRAGDTEAFF.

The rearrangement joins TRBV20-1 to TRBJ2-7; the D gene is possibly TRBD1 (5 bases). Between the trimmed V and J ends, which lost 4 bases and 4 bases, there was a span of 17 bases. The germline CDR1 and CDR2 sequences are DFQATT and SNEGSKA (reference sequence). The CDR3 consists of 14 residues. CDR3 region: CSAIRGNARYEQYF. CDR3 nucleotide sequence: TGCAGTGCTATTAGGGGTAATGCCCGGTACGAGCAGTACTTC.

This clonotype was detected many times. This chain links TRBV7-8 with TRBJ1-5, with D unresolved. CDR1 and CDR2 (germline): SGHVS, FQNEAQ. The CDR3 loop spans 16 amino acids. V gave up 3 bases and J gave up 6 bases, with 18 bases separating them. The CDR3 DNA sequence: TGTGCCAGCAGCTTCGAGCCAGAAGTTAAAGGTCAGCCCCAGCATTTT. Protein product: CASSFEPEVKGQPQHF.

The CDR3 region has the DNA TGTGCCACCAGTGATTTCTTCGGTGGAAGGGACAATGAGCAGTTCTTC. It codes for CATSDFFGGRDNEQFF. The chain uses TRBV24-1 and TRBJ2-1; D call uncertain. Trimming took off 1 base at V and 5 bases at J, with 14 bases between the two ends. CDR1 is KGHDR, CDR2 SFDVKD, per germline. The CDR3 runs 16 residues.

This clonotype was seen at least ten times. The chain carries TRBV5-6 and TRBJ1-1; D is uncertain. CDR1 is SGHDT and CDR2 is YYEEEE in the germline V gene. V was pared by 1 base and J by 3 bases, with 4 bases between. CDR3 size: 12 residues. The CDR3 sequence: CASSLKYTEAFF. The CDR3, as DNA: TGTGCCAGCAGCTTGAAGTACACTGAAGCTTTCTTT.

This clonotype was detected only a few times. The chain employs TRBV2 and TRBJ2-7; D uncertain. The germline CDR1 and CDR2 sequences are SNHLY and FYNNEI. With 7 bases removed from V and 0 bases from J, the gap between germline ends came to 13 bases. This CDR3 spans 14 amino acids. The CDR3 bases are TGTGCCAGCATGGGTTGGAAGGGCTCCTACGAGCAGTACTTC. This codes for CASMGWKGSYEQYF.

This clonotype was recorded only once. The chain links TRBV3-1 to TRBJ2-1, with 8 bases matching TRBD2. The CDR3 is made up of 16 amino acids. Germline CDR1 LGHDT, CDR2 YNNKEL (reference sequence). The ends lost 1 base at V and 8 bases at J; junction bases unmatched: 10. The CDR3 coding sequence is TGTGCCAGCAGCCAAGCTCGGACTAGCCCCACGGATGAGCAGTTCTTC. This encodes CASSQARTSPTDEQFF.

The chain combines TRBV5-1 with TRBJ2-7; D may be TRBD1 or TRBD2 (5 bases each). V lost 4 bases, J lost 9 bases, and 17 bases lay in between. Germline V gives CDR1 SGHRS, CDR2 YFSETQ. The CDR3 consists of 13 residues. The CDR3 loop reads CASSRLGRQPQYF. The CDR3 bases are TGCGCCAGCAGCCGCCTGGGGAGACAGCCGCAGTACTTC. Variable domain in full (rest from reference TRBV5-1 and TRBJ2-7): KAGVTQTPRYLIKTRGQQVTLSCSPISGHRSVSWYQQTPGQGLQFLFEYFSETQRNKGNFPGRFSGRQFSNSRSEMNVSTLELGDSALYLCASSRLGRQPQYFGPGTRLTVT.

This clonotype was found a few times. J is TRBJ2-5 and V is TRBV7-2; 13 bases are shared with TRBD2. This CDR3 comprises 18 residues. CDR1 and CDR2 (germline): SGHTA, FQGNSA. Trimming at V came to 2 bases and at J to 2 bases, leaving 8 bases not matched to a gene. CDR3: CASSLTLAGGPRQETQYF. As DNA, the CDR3 is TGTGCCAGCAGCTTAACACTAGCGGGAGGGCCCCGACAAGAGACCCAGTACTTC. Supplemented by reference TRBV7-2 and TRBJ2-5, the full variable domain reads GAGVSQSPSNKVTEKGKDVELRCDPISGHTALYWYRQSLGQGLEFLIYFQGNSAPDKSGLPSDRFSAERTGGSVSTLTIQRTQQEDSAVYLCASSLTLAGGPRQETQYFGPGTRLLVL.

This clonotype has only a few counts. The chain combines TRBV29-1 with TRBJ1-2; D ambiguous. Germline CDR1 and CDR2: SQVTM and ANQGSEA. Trimming took off 4 bases at V and 8 bases at J, with 14 bases between the two ends. The CDR3 runs to 12 residues. The CDR3 region is CSVVLGSRGYTF. CDR3 nucleotides: TGCAGCGTTGTGCTGGGAAGTCGCGGCTACACCTTC. Supplemented by reference TRBV29-1 and TRBJ1-2, the full variable domain reads SAVISQKPSRDICQRGTSLTIQCQVDSQVTMMFWYRQQPGQSLTLIATANQGSEATYESGFVIDKFPISRPNLTFSTLTVSNMSPEDSSIYLCSVVLGSRGYTFGSGTRLTVV.

The chain carries TRBV20-1 and TRBJ2-2; D uncertain. This CDR3 region has 15 residues. The V end was cut by 2 bases, the J end by 0 bases, with 10 bases between. The germline V gene encodes CDR1 DFQATT and CDR2 SNEGSKA (reference sequence). The DNA for the CDR3 is TGCAGTGCTAGATCCCGGAGTACGAACACCGGGGAGCTGTTTTTT. This sequence encodes CSARSRSTNTGELFF.

This clonotype was detected only a few times. This CDR3 reads CASSQGRAGWQFF. The CDR3 nucleotides read TGCGCCAGCAGCCAAGGAAGGGCGGGGTGGCAGTTCTTC. V gene TRBV4-1 combines with J gene TRBJ2-1; perhaps TRBD2 as D (6 bases). Germline CDR1 MGHRA, CDR2 YSYEKL. This CDR3 has 13 amino acids. V dropped 1 base and J dropped 12 bases, with 13 bases sitting between them.

V usage is TRBV7-8 and J usage is TRBJ2-7; 8 bases map to TRBD2. Germline trimming cut 5 bases from V and 2 bases from J; bases unmatched to any gene: 8. Germline assignment: CDR1 SGHVS and CDR2 FQNEAQ. The CDR3 has 15 residues. This CDR3 reads CASSQISGGPYEQYF. The DNA for the CDR3 is TGTGCCAGCAGCCAAATCAGCGGGGGTCCCTACGAGCAGTACTTC.

V and J are TRBV20-1 and TRBJ1-2; weak D call: TRBD1 (6 bases). The V end was cut by 6 bases, the J end by 3 bases, with 17 bases between. CDR1 and CDR2 from the germline V gene are DFQATT and SNEGSKA (reference sequence). This CDR3 has 14 amino acids. CDR3 protein: CSAPARAGDYGYTF. Here the CDR3 DNA reads TGCAGTGCCCCAGCTAGGGCAGGGGACTATGGCTACACCTTC.

The chain has TRBV5-6 and TRBJ2-2; D not resolved. The CDR3 loop spans 14 amino acids. Germline values: CDR1 SGHDT, CDR2 YYEEEE. V dropped 1 base and J dropped 1 base, with 5 bases sitting between them. For the CDR3, the DNA is TGTGCCAGCAGCTTGAAGGGGAACACCGGGGAGCTGTTTTTT. This codes for CASSLKGNTGELFF.

The chain joins TRBV7-8 to TRBJ2-1; the match to TRBD2 covers 8 bases. In germline, CDR1 is SGHVS, CDR2 FQNEAQ. The CDR3 consists of 13 residues. The V and J ends lost 8 bases and 5 bases, in that order; junction bases with no gene match: 5. CDR3 DNA sequence: TGTGCCAGCCGGGGGGGATACCACAATGAGCAGTTCTTC. Protein: CASRGGYHNEQFF.

This clonotype was counted a few times. This sequence joins TRBV20-1 and TRBJ2-5; 8 nucleotides agree with TRBD1. J gave up 4 bases and V 6 bases, and 4 bases lay outside the gene matches. This CDR3 region has 12 residues. The germline gives CDR1 DFQATT, CDR2 SNEGSKA (reference sequence). The CDR3 region has the DNA TGCAGTGCCACCGGACAGGGAGAGACCCAGTACTTC. It translates to CSATGQGETQYF.

This rearrangement joins TRBV5-1 to TRBJ2-3, with no clear D. The CDR3 totals 15 residues. V was shortened by 0 bases and J by 1 base, with 9 bases between the two germline ends. Germline CDR1 is SGHRS and CDR2 is YFSETQ. CDR3 protein: CASSLGGIGTDTQYF. The CDR3 DNA follows: TGCGCCAGCAGCTTGGGGGGAATAGGCACAGATACGCAGTATTTT.

V gene TRBV20-1 combines with J gene TRBJ2-7; D is ambiguous. With 0 bases removed from V and 4 bases from J, the gap between germline ends came to 7 bases. Germline V gives CDR1 DFQATT, CDR2 SNEGSKA (reference sequence). The CDR3 is 12 residues long. The CDR3 is CSARDVGYEQYF. CDR3 nucleotides: TGCAGTGCTAGAGATGTGGGGTACGAGCAGTACTTC.

This clonotype showed up just a few times. The chain is built from TRBV6-6 and TRBJ1-3, with D hard to call. The V and J ends lost 2 bases and 0 bases respectively, with 8 bases between them. The germline gives CDR1 MNHNY, CDR2 SVGAGI (reference sequence). The CDR3 is 15 amino acids. The CDR3 bases are TGTGCCAGCAGTTACGACCTGAGCTCTGGAAACACCATATATTTT. It specifies CASSYDLSSGNTIYF.

This rearrangement joins TRBV6-2 or TRBV6-3 to TRBJ2-7, with D perhaps TRBD2 (6 bases). V was trimmed by 8 bases and J by 2 bases, leaving 10 bases between them. The germline V gene encodes CDR1 MNHEY and CDR2 SVGEGT. CDR3 length equals 12 residues. CDR3 coding DNA: TGTGCCAGCTGGGACTCCCCCTACGAGCAGTACTTC. It is translated as CASWDSPYEQYF.

This clonotype appeared many times. The chain combines TRBV13 with TRBJ2-7, with D maybe TRBD1 (7 bases). V was clipped by 6 bases and J by 2 bases, with 14 bases between them. This CDR3 contains 14 residues. The germline V gene has CDR1 PRHDT and CDR2 FYEKMQ (reference sequence). The CDR3 here is CASSQGGRTYEQYF. The CDR3 nucleotides are TGTGCCAGCAGTCAGGGGGGCAGAACCTACGAGCAGTACTTC.

The genes are TRBV20-1 and TRBJ2-5; D might be TRBD2 (6 bases). V shed 5 bases and J shed 6 bases, with 19 bases lying between them. This CDR3 has 14 residues. Germline V gene data show CDR1 as DFQATT and CDR2 as SNEGSKA (reference sequence). CDR3 nucleotides: TGCAGTGCTGGGGACTTCTCGGAGGGGAAGACCCAGTACTTC. This codes for CSAGDFSEGKTQYF.